This T cell receptor (beta chain) was sequenced for a study of CD8+ T cells in alopecia areata. Study overall: Each of the treated patients was given oral tofacitinib, 5 to 10 mg twice daily, for moderate-to-severe alopecia areata.

Looked up from germline, CDR1 is MGHDK and CDR2 is SYGVNS. Trimming shortened V by 4 bases and J by 0 bases, and 15 bases separated the two germline ends. The CDR3 covers 16 residues. To note about this clone: Antigen: not known.

This sample's treatment: oral pan-JAK inhibitor, 5-10 mg twice daily. RNA extraction and reverse transcription yielded cDNA as sequencing template. Clones were sequenced by immunoSEQ multiplex PCR, and TCRdb holds only the in-frame ones, with some missing. The table includes 98,000 or so clones, more than 55% detected once. The study, taken as a whole, reports: Persistence of many expanded lesional clones was seen in scalp and blood during tofacitinib.

This material consisted of CD8+ T cells sorted from blood, taken at week 4, from a patient treated with tofacitinib. This chain joins TRBV25-1 and TRBJ1-1; D is ambiguous. This clonotype was obtained from a human donor with alopecia areata. The CDR3 here is CASSARPDSMNTEAFF. The CDR3 coding sequence is TGTGCCAGCAGTGCGCGTCCGGATTCCATGAACACTGAAGCTTTCTTT.